The T cell receptor beta chain under discussion was sequenced for a study of PD-L1 blockade in urothelial cancer. Study background: About 85% of the roughly 29 patients comprised males who had bladder-origin urothelial cancer. Patients previously received 0 to 3 chemotherapy regimens.

V was shortened by 5 bases and J by 2 bases, with 11 bases between the two germline ends. The V gene's germline CDR1 is LGHNA and CDR2 YSLEER. The CDR3 consists of 14 residues. Study results and caveats: Clones that were tumor-associated expanded more in the blood of durable-benefit patients at 3 weeks.

Sequencing was performed with immunoSEQ multiplex PCR; in TCRdb, only in-frame clones are kept and a portion is missing. The repertoire holds just over 35,000 clones, approximately 88% seen once, with more than 9% in the top ten. This clone appeared a single time. Antigen unknown. This sample's time point: peripheral blood 6 weeks after treatment start. Disease in patients was locally advanced or metastatic urothelial carcinoma. The receptor comes from a man aged 35-49 years with urothelial cancer. This material consisted of PBMCs, taken around atezolizumab (anti-PD-L1) treatment. The chain links TRBV4-3 to TRBJ2-3; the D gene is possibly TRBD1 (5 bases). CDR3 sequence (DNA): TGCGCCAGCAGCTGGGGCTCCTCCACAGATACGCAGTATTTT. Translating it yields CASSWGSSTDTQYF.